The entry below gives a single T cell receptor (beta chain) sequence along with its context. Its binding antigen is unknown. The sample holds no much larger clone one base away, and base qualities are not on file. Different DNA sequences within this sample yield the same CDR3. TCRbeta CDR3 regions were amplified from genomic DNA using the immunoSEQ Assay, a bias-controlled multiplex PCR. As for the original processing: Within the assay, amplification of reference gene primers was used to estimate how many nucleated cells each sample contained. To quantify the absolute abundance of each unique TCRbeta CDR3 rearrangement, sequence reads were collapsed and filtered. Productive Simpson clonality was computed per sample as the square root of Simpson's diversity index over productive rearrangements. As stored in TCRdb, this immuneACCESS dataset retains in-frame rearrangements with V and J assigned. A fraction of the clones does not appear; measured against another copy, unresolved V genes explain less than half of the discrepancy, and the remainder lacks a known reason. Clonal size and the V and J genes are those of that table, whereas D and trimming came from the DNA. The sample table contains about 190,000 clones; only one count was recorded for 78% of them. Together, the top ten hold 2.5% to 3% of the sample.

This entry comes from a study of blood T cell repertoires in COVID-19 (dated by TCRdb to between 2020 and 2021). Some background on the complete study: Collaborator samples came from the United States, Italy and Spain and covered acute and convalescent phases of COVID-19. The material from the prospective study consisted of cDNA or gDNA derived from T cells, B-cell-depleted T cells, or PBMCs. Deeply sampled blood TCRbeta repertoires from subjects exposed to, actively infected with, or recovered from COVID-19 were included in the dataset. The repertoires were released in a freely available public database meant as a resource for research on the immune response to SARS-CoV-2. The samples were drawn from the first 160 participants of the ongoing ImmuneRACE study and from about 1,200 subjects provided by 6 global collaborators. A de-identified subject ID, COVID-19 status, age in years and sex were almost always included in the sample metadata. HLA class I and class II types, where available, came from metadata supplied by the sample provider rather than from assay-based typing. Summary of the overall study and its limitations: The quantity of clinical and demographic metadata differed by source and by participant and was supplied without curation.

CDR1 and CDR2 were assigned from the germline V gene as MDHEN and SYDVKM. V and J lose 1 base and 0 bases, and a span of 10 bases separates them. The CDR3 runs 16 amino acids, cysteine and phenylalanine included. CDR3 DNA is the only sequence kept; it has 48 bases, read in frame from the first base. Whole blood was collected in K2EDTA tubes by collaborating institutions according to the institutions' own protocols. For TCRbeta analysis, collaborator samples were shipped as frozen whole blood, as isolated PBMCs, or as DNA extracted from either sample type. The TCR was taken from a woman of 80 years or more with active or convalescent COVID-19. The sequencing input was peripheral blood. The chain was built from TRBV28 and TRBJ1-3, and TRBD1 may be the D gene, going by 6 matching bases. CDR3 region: CASSLLQGSSGNTIYF. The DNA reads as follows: TGTGCCAGCAGTTTATTACAGGGTAGCTCTGGAAACACCATATATTTT.